The 29 T cell receptor beta chains below come from one sample, sequenced in a study of cytomegalovirus exposure and HLA in healthy donors. PCR employed 60 Vbeta and 13 Jbeta primers. Here immunoSEQ multiplex PCR was the method, and the copy in TCRdb shows in-frame clones only, minus some. The table has 180,000 or so clones, over 60% seen once. The source material was PBMCs. The receptors derive from a man aged 35-49 years in good health and CMV-seropositive.

The rearrangement joins TRBV29-1 to TRBJ2-3; D is unclear. The germline V and J ends were trimmed by 4 bases and 5 bases, with 13 bases remaining between them. This CDR3 is 13 amino acids long. Germline loops: CDR1 SQVTM, CDR2 ANQGSEA. The CDR3, as DNA: TGCAGCGTTGTATTGGTGCTGAGAGATACGCAGTATTTT. Amino acid sequence: CSVVLVLRDTQYF.

The chain carries TRBV2 and TRBJ1-1; D unresolved. The V gene's germline CDR1 is SNHLY and CDR2 FYNNEI. The CDR3 is made up of 13 amino acids. Trimming removed 7 bases from V and 0 bases from J, with 9 bases in between. The CDR3 sequence is CASIREVNTEAFF. Here the CDR3 DNA reads TGTGCCAGCATCAGAGAGGTGAACACTGAAGCTTTCTTT.

The chain recombines TRBV7-9 with TRBJ2-2, with 10 bases aligning to TRBD2. V lost 5 bases, J lost 4 bases, and 7 bases stayed unmatched. Per germline, CDR1 SEHNR and CDR2 FQNEAQ (reference sequence). CDR3 length: 16 amino acids. The CDR3 DNA follows: TGTGCCAGCAGCCCGCCGACTAGCGGGTTCACCGGGGAGCTGTTTTTT. It codes for CASSPPTSGFTGELFF.

The chain joins TRBV28 to TRBJ1-1; unclear D gene. CDR3 length: 14 amino acids. Trimming removed 3 bases at V and 4 bases at J, with 12 bases between. Germline V CDR1 and CDR2: MDHEN, SYDVKM. For the CDR3, the DNA is TGTGCCAGCAGTTTTTATCGAGGCGGCACTGAAGCTTTCTTT. Amino acid sequence: CASSFYRGGTEAFF. The complete variable domain, with remaining parts taken from reference TRBV28 and TRBJ1-1, reads DVKVTQSSRYLVKRTGEKVFLECVQDMDHENMFWYRQDPGLGLRLIYFSYDVKMKEKGDIPEGYSVSREKKERFSLILESASTNQTSMYLCASSFYRGGTEAFFGQGTRLTVV.

This clone is a singleton in its sample. This chain uses TRBV5-1 with TRBJ2-2; TRBD1 aligns across 8 bases. The CDR3 has 15 amino acids. The J segment lost 5 bases and the V segment lost 4 bases, leaving 7 bases of the junction unmatched. Germline V gene data show CDR1 as SGHRS and CDR2 as YFSETQ. The CDR3 DNA is TGCGCCAGCAGCACCTGGACAGGGCCAACCGGGGAGCTGTTTTTT. Translation gives CASSTWTGPTGELFF.

The chain uses TRBV6-1 and TRBJ2-1, with TRBD1 identical over 8 bases. The CDR3 runs 14 residues. Germline V gene data show CDR1 as MNHNS and CDR2 as SASEGT. Trimming cost V 10 bases and J 5 bases; bases outside gene matches: 10. CDR3 in DNA: TGTGCCACGGACAGGGCGCAATTCCACAATGAGCAGTTCTTC. This gives the protein CATDRAQFHNEQFF.

The CDR3 here is CSVRGTGSEKLFF. As DNA, the CDR3 is TGCAGCGTTCGAGGGACAGGGAGTGAAAAACTGTTTTTT. The chain uses TRBV29-1 and TRBJ1-4; 9 nucleotides match TRBD1. Germline lookup yields CDR1 SQVTM and CDR2 ANQGSEA. This CDR3 comprises 13 residues. The J segment lost 7 bases and the V segment lost 5 bases, leaving 5 bases of the junction unmatched.

Points on this clone: Germline and junction disagree at one end, which may indicate a read error. The rearrangement joins TRBV28 to TRBJ2-6, with TRBD1 as a possible D gene (5 bases). This CDR3 is built from 14 residues. The germline CDR1 and CDR2 sequences are MDHEN and SYDVKM. The CDR3 spells CASSSSAGANGLTF. The CDR3 coding sequence is TGTGCCAGCAGTTCATCGGCTGGGGCCAACGGCCTGACTTTC.

V and J are TRBV6-6 and TRBJ1-2; 10 bases map to TRBD1. The germline gives CDR1 MNHNY, CDR2 SVGAGI (reference sequence). The CDR3 covers 15 residues. Germline trimming cut 6 bases from V and 5 bases from J; bases unmatched to any gene: 9. The CDR3 nucleotides read TGTGCCAGCAGGAGACAGGGGGCTGTGGAGTATGGCTACACCTTC. Translated, it gives CASRRQGAVEYGYTF.

The CDR3 sequence is CASTRLAGDNEQYF. The CDR3 DNA reads as TGTGCCAGCACTAGACTAGCGGGAGATAACGAGCAGTACTTC. The rearrangement uses TRBV6-5 and TRBJ2-7, with 12 bases identical to TRBD2. Germline CDR1 and CDR2: MNHEY and SVGAGI. CDR3 length: 14 residues. The J segment lost 5 bases and the V segment lost 7 bases, leaving 6 bases of the junction unmatched.

The chain recombines TRBV9 with TRBJ2-1; TRBD2 aligns across 11 bases. From germline, CDR1 is SGDLS and CDR2 YYNGEE. V dropped 3 bases and J dropped 5; count of bases not matched to a gene: 4. The CDR3 has 15 residues. The CDR3 DNA sequence: TGTGCCAGCAGCGGGGGACTAGCGGCTGACAATGAGCAGTTCTTC. This translates into CASSGGLAADNEQFF. Complete variable domain (other parts from reference TRBV9 and TRBJ2-1): DSGVTQTPKHLITATGQRVTLRCSPRSGDLSVYWYQQSLDQGLQFLIQYYNGEERAKGNILERFSAQQFPDLHSELNLSSLELGDSALYFCASSGGLAADNEQFFGPGTRLTVL.

The count of this clone is one. The rearrangement joins TRBV18 to TRBJ1-4; 10 bases are shared with TRBD1. The trim removed 4 bases at V and 7 bases at J, leaving 6 bases unmatched. Per germline, CDR1 KGHSH and CDR2 LQKENI. This CDR3 has 15 residues. CDR3 sequence reads: CASSLAGTGVEKLFF. The CDR3 region has the DNA TGTGCCAGCTCACTAGCCGGGACAGGGGTTGAAAAACTGTTTTTT.

This rearrangement joins TRBV6-1 to TRBJ2-3; D perhaps matches TRBD2 (5 bases). The CDR3 extends over 13 amino acids. The V end was cut by 10 bases, the J end by 6 bases, with 17 bases between. Looked up from germline, CDR1 is MNHNS and CDR2 is SASEGT. As DNA, the CDR3 is TGTGCCACCAATTCGGGAATCCAGGATACGCAGTATTTT. Translated, it gives CATNSGIQDTQYF.

The gene calls are TRBV10-3 and TRBJ2-3; 7 bases align to TRBD1. The CDR3 runs 13 residues. CDR1 is ENHRY, CDR2 SYGVKD, per germline. V shed 8 bases, J shed 1 base, and the junction held 3 bases outside the gene matches. CDR3 sequence (DNA): TGTGCCATCGCAGGACAGGGCACAGATACGCAGTATTTT. Protein sequence: CAIAGQGTDTQYF.

The chain uses TRBV5-1 and TRBJ2-1; TRBD2 agrees at 12 bases. This CDR3 spans 16 amino acids. The germline gives CDR1 SGHRS, CDR2 YFSETQ. The V and J ends lost 1 base and 5 bases, in that order; junction bases with no gene match: 4. CDR3 in DNA: TGCGCCAGCAGCTTGCCGGGACTAGCGGGTCACAATGAGCAGTTCTTC. As protein: CASSLPGLAGHNEQFF.

CDR3 coding DNA: TGTGCCAGTAGTATCGGGGGGGCAGGCTACGAGCAGTACTTC. It specifies CASSIGGAGYEQYF. V usage is TRBV19 and J usage is TRBJ2-7, with 8 bases fitting TRBD2. This CDR3 region has 14 residues. Trimming cost V 3 bases and J 3 bases; bases outside gene matches: 4. CDR1 LNHDA and CDR2 SQIVND come from the germline V gene (reference sequence).

This clone has more than one count but fewer than ten. The chain employs TRBV9 and TRBJ1-2; D is uncertain. CDR3 length equals 15 residues. The germline V gene has CDR1 SGDLS and CDR2 YYNGEE. Trimming removed 4 bases from V and 1 base from J, with 14 bases in between. CDR3 sequence (DNA): TGTGCCAGCAGCCTGACGGACTTCGATAACTATGGCTACACCTTC. Translation: CASSLTDFDNYGYTF.

This chain joins TRBV7-2 and TRBJ2-1, with D maybe TRBD2 (6 bases). Germline lookup yields CDR1 SGHTA and CDR2 FQGNSA. The CDR3 is made up of 15 amino acids. Trimming removed 5 bases at V and 4 bases at J, with 15 bases between. CDR3 nucleotides: TGTGCCAGCAGCCGATCCCCGGGACTTTACAATGAGCAGTTCTTC. Protein sequence: CASSRSPGLYNEQFF. The variable domain in full, with the rest retrieved from reference TRBV7-2 and TRBJ2-1, is GAGVSQSPSNKVTEKGKDVELRCDPISGHTALYWYRQSLGQGLEFLIYFQGNSAPDKSGLPSDRFSAERTGGSVSTLTIQRTQQEDSAVYLCASSRSPGLYNEQFFGPGTRLTVL.

This chain uses TRBV7-8 with TRBJ2-1, with a weak D call TRBD1 (5 bases). V was clipped by 5 bases and J by 2 bases, with 19 bases between them. Germline CDR1 SGHVS, CDR2 FQNEAQ. The CDR3 is made up of 17 amino acids. The CDR3 DNA is TGTGCCAGCAGCCCCCGACACCAGACAGTTACCTACAATGAGCAGTTCTTC. Translated, it gives CASSPRHQTVTYNEQFF.

The CDR3 is CASSLGGAKGYTF. CDR3 DNA: TGTGCCAGCAGTTTAGGAGGGGCGAAAGGCTACACCTTC. The J gene is TRBJ1-2, the V gene TRBV9; D is perhaps TRBD1 (5 bases). CDR3 length equals 13 residues. Germline V gives CDR1 SGDLS, CDR2 YYNGEE. Trimming stripped 5 bases from V and 8 bases from J, with 16 bases between. Full variable domain (missing parts from reference TRBV9 and TRBJ1-2): DSGVTQTPKHLITATGQRVTLRCSPRSGDLSVYWYQQSLDQGLQFLIQYYNGEERAKGNILERFSAQQFPDLHSELNLSSLELGDSALYFCASSLGGAKGYTFGSGTRLTVV.

The chain uses TRBV2 and TRBJ1-1; no reliable D call. The V and J ends lost 3 bases and 3 bases respectively, with 8 bases between them. The CDR3 length is 13 residues. CDR1 is SNHLY and CDR2 is FYNNEI in the germline V gene. CDR3 sequence (DNA): TGTGCCAGCAGTGAGCGGTGGGACACTGAAGCTTTCTTT. Its protein is CASSERWDTEAFF.

This clone has a single count. This chain links TRBV9 with TRBJ1-1; D gene uncertain. Germline V gives CDR1 SGDLS, CDR2 YYNGEE. Trimming shortened V by 4 bases and J by 0 bases, and 13 bases separated the two germline ends. The CDR3 contains 15 residues. The CDR3 here is CASSPRTGMNTEAFF. The CDR3 nucleotides are TGTGCCAGCAGCCCTAGGACCGGGATGAACACTGAAGCTTTCTTT.

The chain carries TRBV7-2 and TRBJ2-5; 7 positions match TRBD2. V trimming: 10 bases; J trimming: 5 bases; junction bases outside the gene matches: 16. The CDR3 extends over 15 amino acids. Germline CDR1 is SGHTA and CDR2 is FQGNSA. In DNA, the CDR3 is TGTGCCACCAAGCCGGGAGGCCCCTCGGCGGAGACCCAGTACTTC. It translates to CATKPGGPSAETQYF.

This sequence joins TRBV4-2 and TRBJ2-1; D is perhaps TRBD2 (6 bases). The length of the CDR3 is 14 residues. Germline V gene sequence: CDR1 LGHNA, CDR2 YNFKEQ. V was clipped by 4 bases and J by 13 bases, with 20 bases between them. CDR3 residues: CASSRLTPGSNQFF. CDR3 DNA: TGTGCCAGCAGCCGTCTTACCCCCGGGAGTAACCAGTTCTTC.

This clone occurred a few times. The chain is built from TRBV5-1 and TRBJ2-7; maybe TRBD1 (5 bases). The CDR3 runs 13 residues. Germline V CDR1 and CDR2: SGHRS, YFSETQ. V was shortened by 4 bases and J by 5 bases, with 13 bases between the two germline ends. CDR3 sequence reads: CASSITGYDEQYF. DNA for the CDR3: TGCGCCAGCAGCATTACAGGTTACGACGAGCAGTACTTC.

The chain joins TRBV4-2 to TRBJ1-3; D gene ambiguous. Trimming cost V 3 bases and J 0 bases, with 6 bases left between them. Germline assignment: CDR1 LGHNA and CDR2 YNFKEQ. The CDR3 sequence is 14 residues long. In nucleotides, the CDR3 is TGTGCCAGCAGCCAGGGGAGCTCTGGAAACACCATATATTTT. Protein sequence: CASSQGSSGNTIYF.

The chain has TRBV9 and TRBJ1-2, with TRBD1 matching 7 bases. This CDR3 spans 16 amino acids. J was trimmed by 7 bases and V by 3 bases; bases with no gene match: 15. CDR1 is SGDLS and CDR2 is YYNGEE in the germline V gene. The CDR3 protein is CASSGRGQSLYVGYTF. Written as DNA, the CDR3 is TGTGCCAGCAGCGGGAGGGGACAGAGTCTTTATGTTGGCTACACCTTC.

The CDR3 DNA reads as TGTGCCAGCGGGGGCAGGGAAGTAACAGATACGCAGTATTTT. It codes for CASGGREVTDTQYF. This chain connects TRBV6-5 to TRBJ2-3, with D possibly matching TRBD1 (6 bases). CDR3 size: 14 residues. The ends were cut back, 8 bases at V and 3 bases at J, with 15 bases in the middle. CDR1 is MNHEY, CDR2 SVGAGI, per germline.

The chain carries TRBV6-6 and TRBJ2-7; D possibly corresponds to TRBD2 (6 bases). The CDR3 covers 15 residues. V was cut by 2 bases and J by 4 bases, with 15 bases left in between. Germline assignment: CDR1 MNHNY and CDR2 SVGAGI (reference sequence). CDR3 sequence: CASSYLARHVYEQYF. Written as DNA, the CDR3 is TGTGCCAGCAGTTACCTAGCGAGACACGTGTACGAGCAGTACTTC.